Here is one T cell receptor beta chain with its context. What it recognizes is unknown. Treatment defined: oral pan-JAK inhibitor, 5-10 mg twice daily. This specimen comes from a study of CD8+ T cells in alopecia areata. As for the study in general: Patients in the treated group were given tofacitinib by mouth, 5 to 10 mg twice a day. The study's findings and limits: Throughout tofacitinib, many expanded lesional clones continued to persist in scalp and blood. On tofacitinib, scalp clonality and expanded CD8+ clones among top 100 fell significantly.

Reverse transcribed after extraction, RNA yielded cDNA as the sequencing template. Libraries were prepared by immunoSEQ multiplex PCR; TCRdb keeps only in-frame clonotypes and omits some of them. The sample has about 200,000 clones; roughly two fifths are singletons. This CDR3 is built from 15 residues. Germline CDR1 reads MGHDK; CDR2 reads SYGVNS. V was trimmed by 3 bases and J by 0 bases, leaving 6 bases between them. The chain recombines TRBV25-1 with TRBJ1-6; D remains unclear. The sequence came from a human donor with alopecia areata. Here the sequenced sample was CD4+ T cells sorted from blood, taken at approximately week 30, from a patient treated with tofacitinib. The CDR3 here is CASSESHSYNSPLHF. The CDR3 nucleotides read TGTGCCAGCAGTGAGTCCCACTCCTATAATTCACCCCTCCACTTT.